The rows below give T cell receptor beta chains drawn from one sample of a study of T-cell memory formation after mild COVID-19. Each CDR3 protein gets one entry after TCRdb re-called the 5' RACE reads with MiXCR. Among roughly 450,000 distinct CDR3 sequences listed, 15% to 20% were seen once. The sequencing input was PBMCs or a T cell subset sorted from them (not recorded which). These receptors were obtained from an adult woman who had mild COVID-19 (a few samples of this study predate the infection). Cell type and time point are not known. Each CDR3 is given with its conserved first and last residue. The D gene is left open where the match is weak. Part of the rows lack a size; the others show once, few, many or a class for expanded clones.

abundance	v_gene	len	j_gene	d_gene	CDR3aa	CDR3nt
-	TRBV6-2/TRBV6-3	13	TRBJ2-2	-	CASSYSPAGELFF	TGTGCCAGCAGTTATTCGCCGGCCGGGGAGCTGTTTTTT
few	TRBV7-8	16	TRBJ2-5	TRBD2	CASSLDSGRGEETQYF	TGTGCCAGCAGCTTAGATAGCGGGAGGGGGGAAGAGACCCAGTACTTC
few	TRBV6-5	15	TRBJ2-7	-	CASSPAGRLDYEQYF	TGTGCCAGCAGTCCCGCCGGCCGTTTAGACTACGAGCAGTACTTC
many	TRBV3-1	16	TRBJ2-1	TRBD2	CASSHRPGLTHNEQFF	TGTGCCAGCAGCCACCGCCCGGGACTAACCCACAATGAGCAGTTCTTC
-	TRBV5-1	15	TRBJ2-1	-	CASSTGNLPYNEQFF	TGCGCCAGCAGCACCGGGAACCTCCCCTACAATGAGCAGTTCTTC
many	TRBV5-1	18	TRBJ2-1	TRBD1	CASKGRGRKTSSYNEQFF	TGCGCCAGCAAGGGCAGGGGGCGTAAGACGAGCTCCTACAATGAGCAGTTCTTC
once	TRBV4-1	13	TRBJ2-4	TRBD1	CASSPFFVGQVVF	TGCGCCAGCAGCCCATTCTTCGTGGGACAGGTGGTCTTC
-	TRBV2	15	TRBJ1-5	-	CASSWTAPSNQPQHF	TGTGCCAGCAGCTGGACAGCTCCTAGCAATCAGCCCCAGCATTTT
-	TRBV18	13	TRBJ2-7	-	CASSTFGSYEQYF	TGTGCCAGCTCAACATTCGGTTCCTACGAGCAGTACTTC
-	TRBV6-5	16	TRBJ2-7	-	CASSYQSVYSVYEQYF	TGTGCCAGCAGTTACCAGTCTGTTTATTCGGTCTACGAGCAGTACTTC
few	TRBV20-1	16	TRBJ2-7	-	CSAIREQGFGPYEQYF	TGCAGTGCTATCAGGGAACAGGGCTTCGGGCCCTACGAGCAGTACTTC
few	TRBV7-6	15	TRBJ2-3	-	CASSLIQGSADTQYF	TGTGCCAGCAGCTTGATCCAGGGGAGCGCAGATACGCAGTATTTT
-	TRBV18	13	TRBJ2-7	-	CASSPRRFYEQYF	TGTGCCAGCTCACCACGACGGTTCTACGAGCAGTACTTC
-	TRBV29-1	13	TRBJ1-5	-	CSVEEAPNQPQHF	TGCAGCGTTGAAGAGGCCCCCAATCAGCCCCAGCATTTT
-	TRBV27	17	TRBJ2-3	-	CASSSSQDRQLTDTQYF	TGTGCCAGCAGTTCCAGCCAGGACAGACAACTCACAGATACGCAGTATTTT
-	TRBV3-1	15	TRBJ2-3	TRBD2	CASSPGTSVWDTQYF	TGTGCCAGCAGCCCGGGGACTAGCGTTTGGGATACGCAGTATTTT
-	TRBV20-1	14	TRBJ2-3	TRBD2	CSALIAGGTDTQYF	TGCAGTGCCCTGATAGCGGGCGGCACAGATACGCAGTATTTT
-	TRBV5-1	14	TRBJ1-2	-	CASSQDGGNYGYTF	TGCGCCAGCAGCCAGGACGGGGGAAACTATGGCTACACCTTC
-	TRBV7-7	15	TRBJ2-1	-	CASSRDWSSYNEQFF	TGTGCCAGCAGCCGGGACTGGAGCTCCTACAATGAGCAGTTCTTC
-	TRBV28	14	TRBJ1-1	-	CASSLRAGGTEAFF	TGTGCCAGCAGTTTAAGGGCAGGCGGTACTGAAGCTTTCTTT
-	TRBV11-3	15	TRBJ2-5	-	CASTSRGSWGETQYF	TGTGCCAGCACCTCTCGAGGGTCCTGGGGAGAGACCCAGTACTTC
-	TRBV10-3	14	TRBJ2-7	TRBD1	CAISRQGPNYEQYF	TGTGCCATCAGTCGACAGGGCCCGAACTACGAGCAGTACTTC
-	TRBV12-3/TRBV12-4	18	TRBJ1-2	-	CASSLPWLRQKANYGYTF	TGTGCCAGCAGTCTACCCTGGCTCAGACAGAAAGCTAACTATGGCTACACCTTC
few	TRBV5-1	16	TRBJ2-5	TRBD2	CASSLGSSGIQETQYF	TGCGCCAGCAGCTTGGGGTCTAGCGGAATTCAAGAGACCCAGTACTTC
few	TRBV6-6	15	TRBJ1-4	-	CASSYSKAEGEKLFF	TGTGCCAGCAGTTACTCGAAGGCTGAGGGTGAAAAACTGTTTTTT
few	TRBV19	13	TRBJ1-5	-	CASSNPSHQPQHF	TGTGCCAGTAGTAACCCGTCCCATCAGCCCCAGCATTTT
-	TRBV29-1	14	TRBJ2-7	-	CSVVSVLSAYEQYF	TGCAGCGTTGTTTCCGTGCTCAGTGCCTACGAGCAGTACTTC
-	TRBV10-3	14	TRBJ2-1	-	CAISSLGTYNEQFF	TGTGCCATCAGTTCCCTCGGGACCTACAATGAGCAGTTCTTC
few	TRBV7-2	16	TRBJ1-1	-	CASSRGGARGNTEAFF	TGTGCCAGCAGCCGAGGGGGGGCCAGGGGGAACACTGAAGCTTTCTTT
-	TRBV12-3/TRBV12-4	13	TRBJ1-6	-	CASSPGRGSPLHF	TGTGCCAGCAGTCCGGGAAGGGGTTCACCCCTCCACTTT
few	TRBV7-2	15	TRBJ1-5	-	CASSRGGDRNQPQHF	TGTGCCAGCAGCCGGGGGGGGGATCGCAATCAGCCCCAGCATTTT
few	TRBV25-1	13	TRBJ1-1	-	CASKDGGSTEAFF	TGTGCCAGCAAGGACGGGGGATCCACTGAAGCTTTCTTT
few	TRBV7-9	13	TRBJ1-3	-	CASSFPPGNTIYF	TGTGCCAGCAGCTTCCCACCTGGAAACACCATATATTTT
-	TRBV7-3	14	TRBJ2-1	-	CASSSIPGYNEQFF	TGTGCCAGCAGCTCCATACCTGGGTACAATGAGCAGTTCTTC
few	TRBV29-1	16	TRBJ1-2	-	CSVTEGHIRGNYGYTF	TGCAGCGTTACAGAGGGGCATATTCGGGGAAACTATGGCTACACCTTC
few	TRBV6-5	16	TRBJ2-3	-	CASSYSSVTDTDTQYF	TGTGCCAGCAGTTACTCAAGTGTGACAGACACAGATACGCAGTATTTT
many	TRBV11-2	17	TRBJ2-1	TRBD2	CASRGLAGELGYNEQFF	TGTGCCAGCAGAGGACTAGCGGGAGAGCTAGGTTACAATGAGCAGTTCTTC
-	TRBV9	15	TRBJ2-7	TRBD1	CASSGGGQAGLEQYF	TGTGCCAGCAGCGGAGGGGGACAGGCGGGCCTCGAGCAGTACTTC
-	TRBV25-1	15	TRBJ1-2	-	CASSESLVLNYGYTF	TGTGCCAGCAGTGAATCCTTAGTACTTAACTATGGCTACACCTTC
many	TRBV12-3/TRBV12-4	15	TRBJ1-3	-	CASSLTQNIGNTIYF	TGTGCCAGCAGTTTAACACAGAATATTGGAAACACCATATATTTT
-	TRBV6-5	13	TRBJ2-5	TRBD1	CASRTGGKETQYF	TGTGCCAGCAGGACAGGGGGCAAGGAGACCCAGTACTTC
-	TRBV12-3/TRBV12-4	13	TRBJ2-5	-	CASSLGAIETQYF	TGTGCCAGCAGTTTGGGAGCTATAGAGACCCAGTACTTC
-	TRBV20-1	14	TRBJ1-6	-	CSAAQGGGNSPLHF	TGCAGTGCTGCCCAGGGTGGAGGTAATTCACCCCTCCACTTT
-	TRBV5-4	20	TRBJ1-1	-	CASTRARRRPLLPSNTEAFF	TGTGCCAGCACCCGCGCGCGTCGGAGGCCCCTTTTACCGTCGAACACTGAAGCTTTCTTT